This is a list of T cell receptor beta chains from one sample in a study of technical replicates of blood from several donors. The table came from immunoSEQ multiplex PCR; TCRdb's copy has only in-frame clones and leaves some out. The sample contains about 72,000 clones, just under 95% of which appear only once. Material: T cells isolated from PBMCs. The receptors were sampled from a human donor in good health. Each CDR3 is given with its conserved first and last residue. D genes are given only for firm matches. Clone size is not always given. Where it is, it says once, few, many or a class for expanded clones.

clone size,V gene,J gene,D gene,CDR3 protein,CDR3 DNA
NA,TRBV6-5,TRBJ2-1,TRBD2,CASSYSITSGSWEQFF,TGTGCCAGCAGTTACTCGATAACTAGCGGGAGTTGGGAGCAGTTCTTC
NA,TRBV6-5,TRBJ2-7,NA,CASRAGDEQYF,TGTGCCAGCAGGGCAGGGGACGAGCAGTACTTC
few,TRBV2,TRBJ1-2,NA,CASSGYLQGTEGYTF,TGTGCCAGCAGTGGATATTTACAGGGTACTGAGGGCTACACCTTC
NA,TRBV4-1,TRBJ2-1,NA,CASSQDETYNEQFF,TGCGCCAGCAGCCAAGATGAGACCTACAATGAGCAGTTCTTC
NA,TRBV10-3,TRBJ2-1,TRBD2,CAISDWRENNEQFF,TGTGCCATCAGTGATTGGCGGGAGAACAATGAGCAGTTCTTC
NA,TRBV7-2,TRBJ1-5,TRBD1,CASSLRQGDGQPQHF,TGTGCCAGCAGCTTACGACAGGGGGACGGACAGCCCCAGCATTTT
NA,TRBV10-1,TRBJ2-1,TRBD2,CATSTKAGVGEQFF,TGCGCCACCTCCACGAAGGCGGGAGTAGGAGAGCAGTTCTTC
NA,TRBV2,TRBJ2-3,TRBD2,CASSINSGRFTDTQYF,TGTGCCAGCAGTATAAATAGCGGGAGGTTCACAGATACGCAGTATTTT
NA,TRBV6-1,TRBJ2-5,NA,CASSEETGFPETQYF,TGTGCCAGCAGCGAGGAAACAGGGTTCCCAGAGACCCAGTACTTC
NA,TRBV28,TRBJ2-2,NA,CASSFNRNTGELFF,TGTGCCAGCAGTTTTAATCGGAACACCGGGGAGCTGTTTTTT
NA,TRBV27,TRBJ2-4,TRBD1,CASSPGQGGNIQYF,TGTGCCAGCAGCCCGGGACAGGGTGGGAACATTCAGTACTTC